This is a list of T cell receptor beta chains from one sample in a study of identical twins. In TCRdb, the 5' RACE reads were re-called with MiXCR into one record per CDR3 protein. The sample contains over 550,000 distinct CDR3 sequences, just over 7% of which appear only once. Another study also made use of these data, one on yellow fever vaccine responses in identical twins.

Sequencing input: PBMCs. All receptors come from a woman aged 18 to 35 in good health. Each CDR3 is given with its conserved first and last residue. D genes are given only for firm matches. A clone size is listed for some rows: how often the clone was seen (once, few, many), or a class if it is expanded.

clone_size,j_call,cdr3_length,d_call,v_call,cdr3_aa,cdr3_nt
many,TRBJ2-1,15,NA,TRBV5-1,CASSFEAGTYNEQFF,TGCGCCAGCAGCTTTGAGGCGGGCACCTACAATGAGCAGTTCTTC
many,TRBJ2-4,16,NA,TRBV7-9,CASSPDQPIAKNIQYF,TGTGCCAGCAGCCCTGATCAACCGATAGCCAAAAACATTCAGTACTTC
NA,TRBJ2-1,13,NA,TRBV5-5,CASSPGLYCEQFF,TGTGCCAGCAGCCCGGGACTCTACTGTGAGCAGTTCTTC
NA,TRBJ1-5,15,NA,TRBV18,CASSRLGPTNQPQHF,TGTGCCAGCTCACGCCTGGGACCGACCAATCAGCCCCAGCATTTT
NA,TRBJ1-1,11,NA,TRBV2,CASSDLGGAFF,TGTGCCAGCAGTGATTTGGGGGGAGCTTTCTTT
many,TRBJ1-6,16,TRBD1,TRBV20-1,CSARPGFGTGGSPLHF,TGCAGTGCTAGACCCGGGTTCGGGACAGGGGGTTCACCCCTCCACTTT
NA,TRBJ1-2,12,NA,TRBV12-3/TRBV12-4,CASSPNSYGYTF,TGTGCCAGCAGTCCTAATAGCTATGGCTACACCTTC
many,TRBJ2-1,15,TRBD1,TRBV6-1,CASSLTGAVYNEQFF,TGTGCCAGCAGCCTCACAGGGGCAGTCTACAATGAGCAGTTCTTC
many,TRBJ1-1,13,NA,TRBV10-3,CASSQGLDTEAFF,TGTGCCTCATCACAGGGTCTCGACACTGAAGCTTTCTTT
many,TRBJ1-5,17,NA,TRBV3-1,CASSQDSRGKGNQPQHF,TGTGCCAGCAGCCAAGATAGTCGTGGAAAGGGCAATCAGCCCCAGCATTTT
few,TRBJ1-1,17,TRBD1,TRBV5-4,CASSWGTGVNLNTEAFF,TGTGCCAGCAGCTGGGGGACAGGGGTCAATTTGAACACTGAAGCTTTCTTT
few,TRBJ1-4,15,NA,TRBV4-1,CASSQGGISNEKLFF,TGCGCCAGCAGCCAAGGGGGAATTTCTAATGAAAAACTGTTTTTT
many,TRBJ2-2,13,NA,TRBV10-3,CAITHDISGELFF,TGTGCCATCACCCATGACATTAGCGGGGAGCTGTTTTTT
NA,TRBJ2-1,16,TRBD2,TRBV5-1,CASSLGTSGSGLEQFF,TGCGCCAGCAGCTTGGGGACTAGCGGGAGCGGTTTGGAGCAGTTCTTC